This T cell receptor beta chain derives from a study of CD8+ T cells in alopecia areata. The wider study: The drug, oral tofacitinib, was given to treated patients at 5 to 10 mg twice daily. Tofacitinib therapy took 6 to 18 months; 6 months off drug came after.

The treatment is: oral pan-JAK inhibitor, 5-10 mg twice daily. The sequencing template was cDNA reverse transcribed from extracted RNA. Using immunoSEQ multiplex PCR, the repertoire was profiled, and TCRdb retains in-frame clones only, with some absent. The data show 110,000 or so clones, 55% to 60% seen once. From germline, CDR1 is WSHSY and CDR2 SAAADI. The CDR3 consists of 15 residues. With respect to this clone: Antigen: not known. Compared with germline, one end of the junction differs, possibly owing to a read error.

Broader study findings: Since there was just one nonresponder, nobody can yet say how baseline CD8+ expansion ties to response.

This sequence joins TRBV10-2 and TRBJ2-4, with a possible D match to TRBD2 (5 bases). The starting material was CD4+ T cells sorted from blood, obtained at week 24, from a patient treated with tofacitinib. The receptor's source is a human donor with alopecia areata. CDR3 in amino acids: CASGPGNPPKNIQYF. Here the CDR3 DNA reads TGTGCCAGCGGACCAGGAAACCCCCCGAAAAACATTCAGTACTTC.